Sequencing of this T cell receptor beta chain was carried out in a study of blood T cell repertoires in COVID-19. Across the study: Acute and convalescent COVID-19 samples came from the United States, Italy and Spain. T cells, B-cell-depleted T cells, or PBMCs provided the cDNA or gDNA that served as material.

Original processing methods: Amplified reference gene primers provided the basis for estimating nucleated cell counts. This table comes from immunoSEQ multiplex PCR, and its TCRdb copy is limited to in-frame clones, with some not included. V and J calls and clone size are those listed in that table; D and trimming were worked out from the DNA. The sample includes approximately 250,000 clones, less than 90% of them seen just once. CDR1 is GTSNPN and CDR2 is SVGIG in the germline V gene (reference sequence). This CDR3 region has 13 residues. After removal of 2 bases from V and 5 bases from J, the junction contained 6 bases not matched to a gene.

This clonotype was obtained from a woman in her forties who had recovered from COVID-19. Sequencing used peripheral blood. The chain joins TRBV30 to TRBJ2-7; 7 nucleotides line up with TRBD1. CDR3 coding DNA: TGTGCCTGGAGTCGACAGGGAATCGACGAGCAGTACTTC. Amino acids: CAWSRQGIDEQYF.